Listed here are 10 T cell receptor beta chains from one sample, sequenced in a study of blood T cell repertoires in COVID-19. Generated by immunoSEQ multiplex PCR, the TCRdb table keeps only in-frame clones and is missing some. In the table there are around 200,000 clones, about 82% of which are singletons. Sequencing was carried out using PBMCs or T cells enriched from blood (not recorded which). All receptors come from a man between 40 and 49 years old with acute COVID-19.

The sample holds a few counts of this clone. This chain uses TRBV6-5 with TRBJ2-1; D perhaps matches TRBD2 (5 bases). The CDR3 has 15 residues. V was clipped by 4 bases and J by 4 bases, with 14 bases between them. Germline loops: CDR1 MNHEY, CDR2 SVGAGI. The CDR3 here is CASSWSGRPYNEQFF. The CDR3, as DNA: TGTGCCAGCAGTTGGAGTGGGAGACCTTACAATGAGCAGTTCTTC.

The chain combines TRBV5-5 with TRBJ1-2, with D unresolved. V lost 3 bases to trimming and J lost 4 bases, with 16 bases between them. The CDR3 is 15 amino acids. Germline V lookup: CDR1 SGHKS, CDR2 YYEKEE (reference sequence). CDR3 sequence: CASSSLFSGSYGYTF. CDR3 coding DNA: TGTGCCAGCAGCTCTCTATTCTCCGGGAGCTATGGCTACACCTTC.

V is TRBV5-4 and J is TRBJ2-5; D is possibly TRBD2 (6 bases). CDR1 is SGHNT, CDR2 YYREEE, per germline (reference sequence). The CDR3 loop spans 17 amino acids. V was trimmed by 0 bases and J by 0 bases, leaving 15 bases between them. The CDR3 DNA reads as TGTGCCAGCAGCTTGGCCCGCAGGGAGGCCAACCAAGAGACCCAGTACTTC. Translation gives CASSLARREANQETQYF.

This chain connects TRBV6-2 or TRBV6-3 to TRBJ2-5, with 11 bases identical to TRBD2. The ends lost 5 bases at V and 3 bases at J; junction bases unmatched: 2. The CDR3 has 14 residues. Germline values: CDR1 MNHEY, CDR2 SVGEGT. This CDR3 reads CASSPGLAEETQYF. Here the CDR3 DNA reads TGTGCCAGCAGTCCGGGACTAGCGGAAGAGACCCAGTACTTC.

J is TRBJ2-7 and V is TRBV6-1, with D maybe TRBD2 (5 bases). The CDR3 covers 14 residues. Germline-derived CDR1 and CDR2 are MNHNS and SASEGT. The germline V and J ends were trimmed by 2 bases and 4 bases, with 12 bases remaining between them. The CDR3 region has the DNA TGTGCCAGCAGTGAAAGGGCCGGGATTTACGAGCAGTACTTC. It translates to CASSERAGIYEQYF.

The CDR3 reads CAISGHTYEQYF. The CDR3 DNA follows: TGTGCCATCAGTGGACACACCTACGAGCAGTACTTC. The chain links TRBV10-3 to TRBJ2-7; D gene unclear. Germline loops: CDR1 ENHRY, CDR2 SYGVKD. V lost 4 bases, J lost 2 bases, and 6 bases lay in between. The CDR3 spans 12 residues.

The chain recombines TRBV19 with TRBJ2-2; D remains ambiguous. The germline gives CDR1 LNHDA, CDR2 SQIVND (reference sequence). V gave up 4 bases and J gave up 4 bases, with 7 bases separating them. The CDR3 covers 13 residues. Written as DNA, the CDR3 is TGTGCCAGTAGTACCTACAGCACCGGGGAGCTGTTTTTT. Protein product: CASSTYSTGELFF.

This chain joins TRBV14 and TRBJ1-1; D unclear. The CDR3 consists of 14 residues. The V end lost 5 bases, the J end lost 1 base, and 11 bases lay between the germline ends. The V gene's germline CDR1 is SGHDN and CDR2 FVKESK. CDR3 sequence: CASSGSSRNTEAFF. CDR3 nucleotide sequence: TGTGCCAGCAGCGGGTCTAGCCGGAACACTGAAGCTTTCTTT. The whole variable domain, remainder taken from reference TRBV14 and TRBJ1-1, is EAGVTQFPSHSVIEKGQTVTLRCDPISGHDNLYWYRRVMGKEIKFLLHFVKESKQDESGMPNNRFLAERTGGTYSTLKVQPAELEDSGVYFCASSGSSRNTEAFFGQGTRLTVV.

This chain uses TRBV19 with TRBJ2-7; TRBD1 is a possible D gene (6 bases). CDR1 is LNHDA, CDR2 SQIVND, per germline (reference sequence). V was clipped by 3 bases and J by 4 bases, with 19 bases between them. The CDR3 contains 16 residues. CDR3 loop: CASSMIGDTSIYEQYF. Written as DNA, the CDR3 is TGTGCCAGTAGTATGATAGGGGACACTTCCATATACGAGCAGTACTTC.

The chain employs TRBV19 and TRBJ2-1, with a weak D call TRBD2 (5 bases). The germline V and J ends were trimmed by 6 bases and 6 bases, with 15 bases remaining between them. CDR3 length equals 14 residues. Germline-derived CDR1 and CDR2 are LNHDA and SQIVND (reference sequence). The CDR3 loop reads CASSPVRELNEQFF. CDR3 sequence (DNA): TGTGCCAGTAGCCCCGTGAGGGAACTCAATGAGCAGTTCTTC.